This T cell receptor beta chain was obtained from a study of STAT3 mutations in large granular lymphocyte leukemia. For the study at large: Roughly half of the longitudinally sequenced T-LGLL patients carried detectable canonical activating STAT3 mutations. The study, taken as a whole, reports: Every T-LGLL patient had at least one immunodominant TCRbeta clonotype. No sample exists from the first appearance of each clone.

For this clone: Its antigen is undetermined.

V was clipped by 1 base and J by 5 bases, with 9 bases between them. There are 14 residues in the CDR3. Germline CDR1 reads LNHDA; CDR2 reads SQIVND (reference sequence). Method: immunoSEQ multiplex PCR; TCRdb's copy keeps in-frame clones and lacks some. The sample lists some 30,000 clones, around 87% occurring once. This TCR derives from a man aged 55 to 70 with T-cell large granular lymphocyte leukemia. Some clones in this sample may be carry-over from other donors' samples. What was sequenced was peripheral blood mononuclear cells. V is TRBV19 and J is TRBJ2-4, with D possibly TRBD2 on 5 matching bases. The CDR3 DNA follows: TGTGCCAGTAGTATAGGCGGGCGCCAAAACATTCAGTACTTC. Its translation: CASSIGGRQNIQYF.